These 31 T cell receptor beta chains were sequenced from one sample in a study of PD-L1 blockade in urothelial cancer. Clones were read by immunoSEQ multiplex PCR, and TCRdb kept only the in-frame ones, dropping some. This table has around 100,000 clones, roughly 84% appearing once. The time point: pretreatment peripheral blood. The sequencing here drew on PBMCs, taken around atezolizumab (anti-PD-L1) treatment. All receptors come from a man aged 55 to 70 with urothelial cancer.

This clone showed up just once. The chain recombines TRBV7-8 with TRBJ2-7, with D tentatively TRBD2 (6 bases). Germline CDR1 and CDR2: SGHVS and FQNEAQ. The CDR3 consists of 13 residues. V lost 6 bases and J lost 6, with 15 bases in between. The CDR3 DNA follows: TGTGCCAGCAGACCAAGCGGGTGGAGCGAGCAGTACTTC. Translation gives CASRPSGWSEQYF.

The V gene is TRBV13, the J gene TRBJ2-3, with 12 bases fitting TRBD2. V dropped 3 bases and J dropped 5; count of bases not matched to a gene: 3. CDR3 size: 15 residues. CDR1 and CDR2 (germline): PRHDT, FYEKMQ (reference sequence). CDR3 in amino acids: CASSLTSGSVDTQYF. CDR3 nucleotide sequence: TGTGCCAGCAGCTTGACTAGCGGGAGCGTAGATACGCAGTATTTT.

V gene TRBV28 combines with J gene TRBJ2-7; D is possibly TRBD2 (5 bases). Per germline, CDR1 MDHEN and CDR2 SYDVKM. V was pared by 2 bases and J by 6 bases, with 11 bases between. The CDR3 totals 13 residues. As DNA, the CDR3 is TGTGCCAGCAGTTTAAGTCCCCGGGGCGAGCAGTACTTC. Its translation: CASSLSPRGEQYF.

This clone is a singleton in its sample. J is TRBJ2-3 and V is TRBV7-6, with 10 nucleotides matching TRBD2. The CDR3 covers 17 residues. V shed 0 bases, J shed 2 bases, and the junction held 5 bases outside the gene matches. Germline CDR1 reads SGHVS; CDR2 reads FNYEAQ. The CDR3 nucleotides are TGTGCCAGCAGCTTAGCTCTAGCGGGGGCCACCACAGATACGCAGTATTTT. Amino acid sequence: CASSLALAGATTDTQYF.

CDR3 region: CASRPGLAGTYEQYF. As DNA, the CDR3 is TGTGCCAGCAGACCTGGACTAGCGGGAACCTACGAGCAGTACTTC. This chain uses TRBV6-5 with TRBJ2-7, with 12 nucleotides matching TRBD2. The trim removed 6 bases at V and 2 bases at J, leaving 5 bases unmatched. Germline V gene sequence: CDR1 MNHEY, CDR2 SVGAGI. The CDR3 sequence is 15 residues long.

The chain uses TRBV27 and TRBJ1-1; D possibly corresponds to TRBD1 (6 bases). The germline V gene has CDR1 MNHEY and CDR2 SMNVEV (reference sequence). V lost 2 bases and J 9 bases, leaving 13 bases between the germline ends. The CDR3 is 13 residues long. CDR3 DNA sequence: TGTGCCAGCAGTTTAGGTGGCGGACAGAAAGCTTTCTTT. Translating it yields CASSLGGGQKAFF.

This sequence joins TRBV18 and TRBJ1-5; D uncertain. V dropped 3 bases and J dropped 6 bases, with 15 bases sitting between them. The CDR3 length is 15 residues. Germline assignment: CDR1 KGHSH and CDR2 LQKENI. In DNA, the CDR3 is TGTGCCAGCTCACCGCCCCGGGTCACGGGTCAGCCCCAGCATTTT. Protein: CASSPPRVTGQPQHF. The full variable domain, completed using reference TRBV18 and TRBJ1-5, is NAGVMQNPRHLVRRRGQEARLRCSPMKGHSHVYWYRQLPEEGLKFMVYLQKENIIDESGMPKERFSAEFPKEGPSILRIQQVVRGDSAAYFCASSPPRVTGQPQHFGDGTRLSIL.

The chain employs TRBV7-8 and TRBJ2-3, with 7 positions matching TRBD2. J gave up 5 bases and V 4 bases, and 9 bases lay outside the gene matches. The germline gives CDR1 SGHVS, CDR2 FQNEAQ. There are 15 residues in the CDR3. The CDR3 loop reads CASSSSRGSQDTQYF. The CDR3 DNA reads as TGTGCCAGCAGCTCTTCGCGCGGGAGTCAAGATACGCAGTATTTT.

In this sample, this clone turned up a few times. The chain combines TRBV2 with TRBJ1-1; a possible D gene is TRBD1 (6 bases). Germline V gives CDR1 SNHLY, CDR2 FYNNEI. The CDR3 is 12 residues long. V shed 11 bases and J shed 1 base, with 11 bases lying between them. The CDR3 loop reads CAEQGWNTEAFF. In DNA, the CDR3 is TGTGCCGAACAGGGTTGGAACACTGAAGCTTTCTTT.

The chain combines TRBV28 with TRBJ2-5; the D gene is possibly TRBD2 (6 bases). The CDR3 covers 14 residues. V was pared by 5 bases and J by 4 bases, with 14 bases between. Germline V CDR1 and CDR2: MDHEN, SYDVKM. DNA of the CDR3: TGTGCCAGCAGTGGGAAAGACGGGAGAGAGACCCAGTACTTC. Translation: CASSGKDGRETQYF.

The rearrangement uses TRBV5-6 and TRBJ2-7, with D possibly being TRBD1 (6 bases). The CDR3 runs 13 residues. Trimming removed 4 bases from V and 5 bases from J, with 13 bases in between. CDR1 and CDR2 (germline): SGHDT, YYEEEE. CDR3 protein: CASSLTGSHEQYF. The DNA for the CDR3 is TGTGCCAGCAGCCTAACAGGGAGCCACGAGCAGTACTTC. Full variable domain (outside the CDR3, taken from reference TRBV5-6 and TRBJ2-7): DAGVTQSPTHLIKTRGQQVTLRCSPKSGHDTVSWYQQALGQGPQFIFQYYEEEERQRGNFPDRFSGHQFPNYSSELNVNALLLGDSALYLCASSLTGSHEQYFGPGTRLTVT.

This rearrangement joins TRBV27 to TRBJ2-7; no firm D call. Germline-derived CDR1 and CDR2 are MNHEY and SMNVEV (reference sequence). V lost 6 bases and J lost 1, with 10 bases in between. The CDR3 covers 13 residues. The CDR3 spells CASRGSPSYEQYF. The CDR3 bases are TGTGCCAGCAGGGGCAGTCCTTCCTACGAGCAGTACTTC.

This chain joins TRBV7-2 and TRBJ1-5, with TRBD1 matching 8 bases. Germline V CDR1 and CDR2: SGHTA, FQGNSA. CDR3 size: 14 residues. V lost 5 bases to trimming and J lost 7 bases; unmatched junction nucleotides: 7. In DNA, the CDR3 is TGTGCCAGCAGCCCCCGTTCAGGGGGCCAGCCCCAGCATTTT. As protein: CASSPRSGGQPQHF.

The chain uses TRBV11-2 and TRBJ1-1; 8 positions match TRBD1. The CDR3 runs 14 residues. V shed 4 bases and J 3 bases; nucleotides not matched to a gene: 4. In germline, CDR1 is SGHAT, CDR2 FQNNGV. The chain's CDR3 is CASSSGQGDTEAFF. DNA for the CDR3: TGTGCCAGCAGCTCCGGACAGGGCGACACTGAAGCTTTCTTT.

The rearrangement uses TRBV28 and TRBJ1-1; TRBD1 is a possible D gene (5 bases). In germline, CDR1 is MDHEN, CDR2 SYDVKM. This CDR3 contains 16 residues. V was pared by 2 bases and J by 2 bases, with 15 bases between. CDR3 bases: TGTGCCAGCAGTTTAGGTCCGGAAGGGGCAAACACTGAAGCTTTCTTT. Amino acids: CASSLGPEGANTEAFF. The full variable domain, in which reference TRBV28 and TRBJ1-1 provide the parts outside the CDR3, is DVKVTQSSRYLVKRTGEKVFLECVQDMDHENMFWYRQDPGLGLRLIYFSYDVKMKEKGDIPEGYSVSREKKERFSLILESASTNQTSMYLCASSLGPEGANTEAFFGQGTRLTVV.

The CDR3 is CASTKPTVPHNEQFF. The CDR3 nucleotides are TGTGCCAGCACCAAACCGACAGTACCCCACAATGAGCAGTTCTTC. This rearrangement joins TRBV7-2 to TRBJ2-1, with D possibly being TRBD1 (5 bases). Germline V gene lookup returns CDR1 SGHTA and CDR2 FQGNSA. The CDR3 spans 15 residues. Trimming pared 7 bases from V and 5 bases from J, leaving 18 bases between.

The V and J genes are TRBV15 and TRBJ2-1; no clear D. Trimming left V 3 bases short and J 7 bases short, with 7 bases between. This CDR3 has 12 residues. Per the germline V gene, CDR1 is LNHNV and CDR2 is YYDKDF (reference sequence). The CDR3 loop is CATSRVHNEQFF. The DNA of the CDR3 is TGTGCCACCAGCAGGGTACATAATGAGCAGTTCTTC. Full variable domain (missing parts from reference TRBV15 and TRBJ2-1): DAMVIQNPRYQVTQFGKPVTLSCSQTLNHNVMYWYQQKSSQAPKLLFHYYDKDFNNEADTPDNFQSRRPNTSFCFLDIRSPGLGDTAMYLCATSRVHNEQFFGPGTRLTVL.

The rearrangement joins TRBV6-5 to TRBJ1-1; no definite D call. This CDR3 is built from 13 residues. V shed 0 bases and J shed 4 bases, with 6 bases lying between them. CDR1 is MNHEY and CDR2 is SVGAGI in the germline V gene. The CDR3 reads CASSYSEGTEAFF. CDR3 bases: TGTGCCAGCAGTTACTCAGAGGGCACTGAAGCTTTCTTT.

This chain connects TRBV6-6 to TRBJ2-7, with D perhaps matching TRBD2 (6 bases). The V end lost 3 bases, the J end lost 3 bases, and 9 bases lay between the germline ends. Germline CDR1 reads MNHNY; CDR2 reads SVGAGI (reference sequence). The CDR3 length is 13 residues. The CDR3 spells CASSYLGGYEQYF. DNA for the CDR3: TGTGCCAGCAGTTATTTGGGGGGCTACGAGCAGTACTTC.

This clone was picked up one time. The chain is built from TRBV2 and TRBJ1-5; TRBD1 agrees at 8 bases. J was trimmed by 6 bases and V by 6 bases; bases with no gene match: 10. There are 15 residues in the CDR3. CDR1 is SNHLY, CDR2 FYNNEI, per germline. CDR3 DNA sequence: TGTGCCAGCAGCGATGGTGCAGGGGGCAGTCAGCCCCAGCATTTT. Protein: CASSDGAGGSQPQHF.

The chain recombines TRBV19 with TRBJ2-5; 9 bases fit TRBD1. V trimming: 3 bases; J trimming: 5 bases; junction bases outside the gene matches: 10. This CDR3 has 16 amino acids. CDR1 is LNHDA and CDR2 is SQIVND in the germline V gene (reference sequence). In DNA, the CDR3 is TGTGCCAGTAGTATGGGGACAGGGCTATGGATTGAGACCCAGTACTTC. It specifies CASSMGTGLWIETQYF.

This chain uses TRBV28 with TRBJ1-2; D unclear. The V end lost 2 bases, the J end lost 10 bases, and 11 bases lay between the germline ends. The CDR3 is 12 amino acids. Germline CDR1 and CDR2: MDHEN and SYDVKM. CDR3 region: CASSLTVVDYTF. Here the CDR3 DNA reads TGTGCCAGCAGTTTAACGGTGGTCGACTACACCTTC.

The chain couples TRBV6-6 to TRBJ1-5; 9 bases are shared with TRBD1. Germline values: CDR1 MNHNY, CDR2 SVGAGI (reference sequence). The CDR3 extends over 16 amino acids. V shed 4 bases and J 4 bases; nucleotides not matched to a gene: 8. The CDR3, as DNA: TGTGCCAGCAGTTCCCCCGGGACAGGGAGGAATCAGCCCCAGCATTTT. Its translation is CASSSPGTGRNQPQHF.

This clone was detected only a few times. The chain is built from TRBV5-6 and TRBJ2-1, with TRBD2 identical over 7 bases. This CDR3 spans 16 amino acids. Germline V gene data show CDR1 as SGHDT and CDR2 as YYEEEE. The V and J ends lost 3 bases and 1 base, in that order; junction bases with no gene match: 7. The CDR3 DNA is TGTGCCAGCAGCTGGACTTCGGGGGGTTCCTACAATGAGCAGTTCTTC. This encodes CASSWTSGGSYNEQFF.

The chain has TRBV11-2 and TRBJ1-1; 7 positions agree with TRBD1. The CDR3 has 15 amino acids. Trimming cost V 1 base and J 1 base; bases outside gene matches: 3. Germline V lookup: CDR1 SGHAT, CDR2 FQNNGV. CDR3: CASSLVGDRNTEAFF. CDR3 DNA: TGTGCCAGCAGCTTAGTTGGGGACAGGAACACTGAAGCTTTCTTT.

The chain employs TRBV9 and TRBJ2-6, with D possibly being TRBD2 (6 bases). Germline V lookup: CDR1 SGDLS, CDR2 YYNGEE. This CDR3 contains 15 residues. Trimming cost V 5 bases and J 0 bases, with 9 bases left between them. This CDR3 is CASSAGGSGANVLTF. As DNA, the CDR3 is TGTGCCAGCAGTGCCGGGGGCTCTGGGGCCAACGTCCTGACTTTC.

The chain has TRBV9 and TRBJ1-4; the match to TRBD1 covers 11 bases. This CDR3 is built from 17 residues. Germline V gives CDR1 SGDLS, CDR2 YYNGEE. The trim removed 4 bases at V and 4 bases at J, leaving 9 bases unmatched. The CDR3 DNA sequence: TGTGCCAGCAGCCCCCGGACAGGGGGCTCCGTTAATGAAAAACTGTTTTTT. Amino acids: CASSPRTGGSVNEKLFF.

This clone was seen more than once but under ten times. V gene TRBV9 combines with J gene TRBJ2-5; the D gene is possibly TRBD1 (6 bases). Trimming took off 0 bases at V and 5 bases at J, with 11 bases between the two ends. There are 14 residues in the CDR3. CDR1 and CDR2 (germline): SGDLS, YYNGEE. The CDR3 nucleotides are TGTGCCAGCAGCGTAGGCCAGGGGAGTGAGACCCAGTACTTC. This sequence encodes CASSVGQGSETQYF.

The CDR3 sequence: CASSLVRDSLFSGANVLTF. CDR3 nucleotides: TGTGCCAGCAGCTTGGTTCGGGACAGCCTATTCTCTGGGGCCAACGTCCTGACTTTC. The rearrangement uses TRBV5-4 and TRBJ2-6; 7 positions agree with TRBD1. CDR1 and CDR2 from the germline V gene are SGHNT and YYREEE (reference sequence). This CDR3 spans 19 amino acids. The ends lost 0 bases at V and 0 bases at J; junction bases unmatched: 9. The full variable domain, with the rest looked up from reference TRBV5-4 and TRBJ2-6, is ETGVTQSPTHLIKTRGQQVTLRCSSQSGHNTVSWYQQALGQGPQFIFQYYREEENGRGNFPPRFSGLQFPNYSSELNVNALELDDSALYLCASSLVRDSLFSGANVLTFGAGSRLTVL.

Comment on this clone: In the same sample, other DNA sequences code for this CDR3. This chain uses TRBV7-9 with TRBJ2-7; 7 bases are shared with TRBD2. In germline, CDR1 is SEHNR, CDR2 FQNEAQ (reference sequence). The CDR3 is 17 amino acids. The trim removed 1 base at V and 0 bases at J, leaving 9 bases unmatched. The CDR3 coding sequence is TGTGCCAGCAGCTTAGGCTCCGGGACTACGAGCTCCTACGAGCAGTACTTC. Protein: CASSLGSGTTSSYEQYF.

Here the CDR3 reads CASSFVQGNNSPLHF. The CDR3, as DNA: TGTGCCAGCAGCTTTGTGCAGGGGAATAATTCACCCCTCCACTTT. The genes are TRBV5-6 and TRBJ1-6; D might be TRBD1 (6 bases). This CDR3 contains 15 residues. Germline V gives CDR1 SGHDT, CDR2 YYEEEE. Trimming pared 2 bases from V and 5 bases from J, leaving 11 bases between.